This T cell receptor (beta chain) is from a study of blood T cell repertoires in COVID-19. Study-wide context: Sites across the United States, Italy and Spain contributed samples from acute and convalescent COVID-19.

Assay: immunoSEQ multiplex PCR; the TCRdb copy retains only in-frame clones and omits some. Of tens of thousands of clones in the sample, about 90% were seen once. This CDR3 is 15 amino acids long. Losses at the gene ends were 2 bases for V and 3 bases for J; bases not matched to a gene: 3. CDR1 and CDR2 from the germline V gene are SGHTA and FQGTGA. The rearrangement joins TRBV7-3 to TRBJ2-3; 9 bases fit TRBD1. The sequencing sample was made of peripheral blood. This sequence originates from a man in his sixties with active COVID-19. The CDR3 nucleotides are TGTGCCAGCAGCTTACCGACAGGGGGTACAGATACGCAGTATTTT. This codes for CASSLPTGGTDTQYF.